The subject of this entry is one T cell receptor (beta chain). What it recognizes is unknown. CDR3 length: 16 amino acids. Germline assignment: CDR1 SNHLY and CDR2 FYNNEI. V was clipped by 4 bases and J by 0 bases, with 16 bases between them. This entry is derived from a study of cytomegalovirus exposure and HLA in healthy donors. Whole-study context: Unique TCR beta sequences numbering about 100 million came from some 200 million T cells in an earlier analysis. The Caucasian-associated ancestry cluster contained 75% to 85% of the roughly 370 genotyped donors. Study-wide results and limits: Presence/absence analysis assumed near-uniform sequencing depth across donors.

Researchers ran the PCR with 60 Vbeta and 13 Jbeta primers. Sequenced by immunoSEQ multiplex PCR; TCRdb stores in-frame clones only, minus some. This sample's clone table lists 200,000 or so clones. The sequencing sample was made of PBMCs. The J gene is TRBJ2-7, the V gene TRBV2; TRBD2 is a possible D gene (6 bases). This receptor was identified in a boy younger than 18 in good health and CMV-seronegative. The DNA of the CDR3 is TGTGCCAGCAGTGGATCGACTAGTCCTCTCTCCTACGAGCAGTACTTC. Translation: CASSGSTSPLSYEQYF.